The 10 T cell receptor beta chains listed next were all sequenced from one sample in a study of blood T cell repertoires in COVID-19. Here immunoSEQ multiplex PCR was the method, and the copy in TCRdb shows in-frame clones only, minus some. The table shows roughly 330,000 clones, with nearly 90% occurring only once. The material sequenced was PBMCs or T cells enriched from blood (not recorded which). The receptors derive from a woman between 25 and 40 years old who had recovered from COVID-19.

This clone was seen only once. The chain combines TRBV5-1 with TRBJ2-5, with D perhaps TRBD2 (6 bases). The V and J ends lost 4 bases and 0 bases respectively, with 10 bases between them. The germline CDR1 and CDR2 sequences are SGHRS and YFSETQ. The CDR3 spans 14 residues. The CDR3 region has the DNA TGCGCCAGCAGCCCCCGGGACTACCAAGAGACCCAGTACTTC. This translates into CASSPRDYQETQYF.

The chain has TRBV19 and TRBJ1-3; no clear D. Germline CDR1 and CDR2: LNHDA and SQIVND (reference sequence). This CDR3 has 15 residues. Trimming removed 7 bases from V and 0 bases from J, with 13 bases in between. As DNA, the CDR3 is TGTGCCAGTAACCAAGACACAAGCTCTGGAAACACCATATATTTT. It encodes CASNQDTSSGNTIYF.

The chain uses TRBV6-5 and TRBJ2-5, with 8 bases matching TRBD1. There are 14 residues in the CDR3. V shed 6 bases, J shed 7 bases, and the junction held 10 bases outside the gene matches. From germline, CDR1 is MNHEY and CDR2 SVGAGI. The CDR3 here is CASSGDRFGVTQYF. The CDR3 DNA reads TGTGCCAGCAGCGGGGACAGGTTCGGCGTGACCCAGTACTTC.

This clone was picked up a small number of times. J is TRBJ2-7 and V is TRBV6-5, with a tentative D call TRBD1 (5 bases). CDR1 and CDR2 from the germline V gene are MNHEY and SVGAGI. Trimming took off 6 bases at V and 2 bases at J, with 11 bases between the two ends. The CDR3 consists of 13 residues. CDR3 residues: CASRIGVTYEQYF. The CDR3 nucleotides are TGTGCCAGCAGGATAGGGGTGACCTACGAGCAGTACTTC.

The rearrangement uses TRBV7-3 and TRBJ2-1; the match to TRBD2 covers 16 bases. The germline V gene encodes CDR1 SGHTA and CDR2 FQGTGA. Trimming took 5 bases from V and 12 from J; bases not matched to a gene: 10. There are 16 residues in the CDR3. This CDR3 reads CASSPPGLAGGQGQFF. The CDR3 nucleotides are TGTGCCAGCAGCCCTCCGGGACTAGCGGGGGGGCAGGGGCAGTTCTTC.

The rearrangement links TRBV7-8 to TRBJ1-1; weak D call: TRBD1 (6 bases). The CDR3 runs to 11 residues. V lost 5 bases and J 8 bases, leaving 9 bases between the germline ends. Germline CDR1 and CDR2: SGHVS and FQNEAQ. CDR3 protein: CASSPDREAFF. CDR3 DNA sequence: TGTGCCAGCAGCCCCGACAGGGAAGCTTTCTTT.

A few counts support this clone. CDR3 residues: CASSGQGPFTYEQYF. In DNA form, the CDR3 reads TGTGCCAGCAGCGGACAGGGGCCCTTCACCTACGAGCAGTACTTC. The V call is TRBV5-6, the J call TRBJ2-7, with 9 bases identical to TRBD1. This CDR3 region has 15 residues. Trimming removed 4 bases from V and 2 bases from J; junction bases left unmatched: 7. Germline CDR1 reads SGHDT; CDR2 reads YYEEEE. Filled out from reference TRBV5-6 and TRBJ2-7, the complete variable domain reads DAGVTQSPTHLIKTRGQQVTLRCSPKSGHDTVSWYQQALGQGPQFIFQYYEEEERQRGNFPDRFSGHQFPNYSSELNVNALLLGDSALYLCASSGQGPFTYEQYFGPGTRLTVT.

The gene calls are TRBV5-1 and TRBJ2-2; D remains unclear. Trimming took 0 bases from V and 1 from J, leaving 7 bases between them. CDR1 and CDR2 from the germline V gene are SGHRS and YFSETQ. There are 15 residues in the CDR3. CDR3 loop: CASSLGSGNTGELFF. In DNA form, the CDR3 reads TGCGCCAGCAGCTTGGGGTCGGGGAACACCGGGGAGCTGTTTTTT.

This clone was seen only a few times. V and J are TRBV19 and TRBJ1-1; no reliable D call. V lost 5 bases and J lost 1, with 11 bases in between. Looked up from germline, CDR1 is LNHDA and CDR2 is SQIVND (reference sequence). The CDR3 is made up of 14 amino acids. In DNA form, the CDR3 reads TGTGCCAGTAGTTCAGGACGGGAGAACACTGAAGCTTTCTTT. The encoded protein is CASSSGRENTEAFF. Together with reference TRBV19 and TRBJ1-1, the CDR3 gives the full variable domain: DGGITQSPKYLFRKEGQNVTLSCEQNLNHDAMYWYRQDPGQGLRLIYYSQIVNDFQKGDIAEGYSVSREKKESFPLTVTSAQKNPTAFYLCASSSGRENTEAFFGQGTRLTVV.

The rearrangement joins TRBV5-5 to TRBJ2-1, with 9 positions matching TRBD1. This CDR3 region has 15 residues. CDR1 SGHKS and CDR2 YYEKEE come from the germline V gene (reference sequence). J was trimmed by 1 base and V by 6 bases; bases with no gene match: 5. CDR3: CASTAGTGSYNEQFF. The CDR3 DNA sequence: TGTGCCAGCACCGCCGGGACAGGGTCCTACAATGAGCAGTTCTTC.